Judged by abundance, the clone carrying this TCR beta chain is medium-sized. Its antigen is not known. Unmatched junction bases numbered 12, after V lost 6 bases and J lost 1 base. Germline V gives CDR1 DFQATT, CDR2 SNEGSKA (reference sequence). This CDR3 is built from 16 residues. Healthy controls comprised blood bank volunteers in Maryland, USA. The unsorted libraries were produced from 2 million PBMCs held at -80 C. The data were obtained in a study of neurological immune-mediated disorders. Study results and limitations: Sharing of CDR3 amino acid sequences among expanded clones across subjects was absent, suggesting private repertoires in all groups.

The making of cDNA relied on 5'RACE with 10-nucleotide random UMIs. MiXCR, run by TCRdb on the 5' RACE reads, gives a single entry per CDR3 protein. The sample contains around 18,000 distinct CDR3 sequences, roughly a fifth of which appear only once. The sequence came from a man aged 50 to 60 in good health. The source material was PBMCs. The V gene is TRBV20-1, the J gene TRBJ2-5, with 9 bases identical to TRBD2. CDR3 bases: TGCAGTGCCCGACGAATGACTAGCGGATCCCAAGAGACCCAGTACTTC. Translated, it gives CSARRMTSGSQETQYF.